The next 7 T cell receptor beta chains were all read from a single sample in a study of blood T cell repertoires in COVID-19. The protocol was immunoSEQ multiplex PCR, while the TCRdb copy is restricted to in-frame clones and leaves out a portion. The profile shows 150,000 to 180,000 clones, roughly nine tenths of them singletons. Sequencing used peripheral blood. The receptor source for this set is a woman aged 70-85 years with acute or convalescent COVID-19.

This rearrangement joins TRBV6-5 to TRBJ1-2, with TRBD1 as a possible D gene (6 bases). This CDR3 is 15 amino acids long. V was clipped by 6 bases and J by 2 bases, with 16 bases between them. CDR1 and CDR2 (germline): MNHEY, SVGAGI. The CDR3 DNA sequence: TGTGCCAGCAGGACCTCTTACAGGGACAACTATGGCTACACCTTC. It specifies CASRTSYRDNYGYTF.

The CDR3 nucleotides read TGTGCCTGGAATTCTCCGGGGACTGAAGCTTTCTTT. As protein: CAWNSPGTEAFF. The chain links TRBV30 to TRBJ1-1, with D hard to call. The CDR3 loop spans 12 amino acids. Germline values: CDR1 GTSNPN, CDR2 SVGIG (reference sequence). V gave up 4 bases and J gave up 5 bases, with 11 bases separating them.

Only one count was recorded for this clone. This rearrangement joins TRBV7-8 to TRBJ2-6, with TRBD1 as a possible D gene (6 bases). The CDR3 has 15 amino acids. V was shortened by 5 bases and J by 4 bases, with 12 bases between the two germline ends. Germline-derived CDR1 and CDR2 are SGHVS and FQNEAQ. The DNA for the CDR3 is TGTGCCAGCAGCCCCCCGGGGACAGGGGCCAACGTCCTGACTTTC. Its translation is CASSPPGTGANVLTF.

The chain carries TRBV12-3 or TRBV12-4 and TRBJ1-1; 8 positions agree with TRBD1. V lost 7 bases, J lost 8 bases, and 3 bases stayed unmatched. The CDR3 spans 11 residues. CDR3 coding DNA: TGTGCCAGCATCCAGGGGGCGGAAGCTTTCTTT. This translates into CASIQGAEAFF.

The chain carries TRBV28 and TRBJ2-1, with D tentatively TRBD2 (6 bases). The CDR3 has 14 amino acids. Per the germline V gene, CDR1 is MDHEN and CDR2 is SYDVKM. V dropped 4 bases and J dropped 3 bases, with 10 bases sitting between them. The CDR3 spells CASSSGGVYNEQFF. In DNA form, the CDR3 reads TGTGCCAGCAGTTCTGGAGGGGTCTACAATGAGCAGTTCTTC.

The V call is TRBV5-1, the J call TRBJ2-2; 9 bases are a match to TRBD1. Unmatched junction bases numbered 2, after V lost 5 bases and J lost 3 bases. This CDR3 spans 14 amino acids. Germline V gives CDR1 SGHRS, CDR2 YFSETQ. CDR3 sequence reads: CASSTGGYTGELFF. CDR3 nucleotides: TGCGCCAGCAGTACAGGGGGCTACACCGGGGAGCTGTTTTTT.

The V call is TRBV11-2, the J call TRBJ1-2; D perhaps matches TRBD1 (6 bases). CDR3 length: 14 residues. V gave up 1 base and J gave up 1 base, with 7 bases separating them. Germline values: CDR1 SGHAT, CDR2 FQNNGV. In DNA form, the CDR3 reads TGTGCCAGCAGCTTAGGCAGGGGTAACTATGGCTACACCTTC. Translation: CASSLGRGNYGYTF.